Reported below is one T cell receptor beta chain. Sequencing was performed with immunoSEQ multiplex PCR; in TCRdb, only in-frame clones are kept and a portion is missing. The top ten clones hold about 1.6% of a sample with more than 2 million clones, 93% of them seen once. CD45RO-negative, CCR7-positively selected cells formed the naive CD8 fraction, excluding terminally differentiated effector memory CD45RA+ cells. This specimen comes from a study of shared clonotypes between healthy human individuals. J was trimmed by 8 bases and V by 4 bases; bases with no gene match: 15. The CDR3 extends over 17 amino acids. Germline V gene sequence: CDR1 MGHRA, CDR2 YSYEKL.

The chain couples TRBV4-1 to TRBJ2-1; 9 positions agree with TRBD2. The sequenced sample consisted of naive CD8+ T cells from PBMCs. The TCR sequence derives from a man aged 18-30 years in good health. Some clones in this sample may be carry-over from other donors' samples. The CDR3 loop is CASSRRNSGSEEDEQFF. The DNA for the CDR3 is TGCGCCAGCAGCCGCCGAAATAGCGGGAGTGAAGAGGATGAGCAGTTCTTC.